This T cell receptor beta chain was profiled in a study of shared clonotypes between healthy human individuals. TCRdb keeps only in-frame clones here, not all; method: immunoSEQ multiplex PCR. This sample has about 1.5 million clones, with about 98% found just once. Germline CDR1 is SGHRS and CDR2 is YFSETQ. V was pared by 0 bases and J by 8 bases, with 11 bases between. This CDR3 has 13 amino acids. This chain uses TRBV5-1 with TRBJ1-2; TRBD1 is a possible D gene (5 bases). The origin of this receptor is a young man in good health. The sample was naive CD4+ T cells sorted from blood. Subset: CD45RA+ positively selected. CDR3 amino acids: CASSLGQSHGYTF. The CDR3 nucleotides read TGCGCCAGCAGCTTGGGACAGAGTCACGGCTACACCTTC.